This T cell receptor (beta chain) is drawn from a study of identical twins' blood T cells. TCRdb processed the 5' RACE reads anew with MiXCR; each CDR3 protein has one entry. The table shows hundreds of thousands of distinct CDR3 sequences, with more than 25% occurring only once. This clonotype originated in a woman aged 18 to 49 in good health. Sequenced sample: PBMCs.

The CDR3 sequence: CASSEFEASTGELFF. CDR3 bases: TGTGCCAGCAGTGAATTTGAAGCGAGCACCGGGGAGCTGTTTTTT. This chain connects TRBV2 to TRBJ2-2, with no clear D. Trimming stripped 2 bases from V and 4 bases from J, with 11 bases between. Per the germline V gene, CDR1 is SNHLY and CDR2 is FYNNEI. This CDR3 comprises 15 residues.